This TCR beta chain was identified during a study of vaccination effects on CD4 cells after COVID-19. The CDR3 sequence is 15 residues long. The trim removed 5 bases at V and 2 bases at J, leaving 5 bases unmatched. CDR1 is MDHEN and CDR2 is SYDVKM in the germline V gene. Under the ViraFEST assay, PBMC were stimulated with viral peptide pools so that antigen-specific CD4+ T cells expanded. Sequencing was performed afterwards. Culturing for about 9 days preceded CD4+ T cell isolation. Vaccine recipients had no previous SARS-CoV-2 infection; their nucleocapsid antibodies were negative. Half-medium replacement with IL-2 medium occurred on days 3 and 7. Only in-frame clones appear in the TCRdb table, and some are missing; sequencing was by immunoSEQ multiplex PCR. The sample shows about 54,000 clones, more than 60% of them seen only once. Regarding the study as a whole: Only a few convalescent patients and no early post-infection timepoints featured in the study. Clones induced by infection and by vaccine showed marked clonal contraction late after vaccination.

On this clone itself: The antigen is unknown.

The J gene is TRBJ1-1, the V gene TRBV28; TRBD1 aligns across 10 bases. The source of this sequence is a human donor who received a COVID-19 vaccine. The starting material was CD4+ T cells from PBMCs cultured with SARS-CoV-2 spike peptides, obtained before COVID-19 vaccination. The CDR3 nucleotides are TGTGCCAGCAGTGGCCGGGACAGGGGTAACACTGAAGCTTTCTTT. Its translation: CASSGRDRGNTEAFF.